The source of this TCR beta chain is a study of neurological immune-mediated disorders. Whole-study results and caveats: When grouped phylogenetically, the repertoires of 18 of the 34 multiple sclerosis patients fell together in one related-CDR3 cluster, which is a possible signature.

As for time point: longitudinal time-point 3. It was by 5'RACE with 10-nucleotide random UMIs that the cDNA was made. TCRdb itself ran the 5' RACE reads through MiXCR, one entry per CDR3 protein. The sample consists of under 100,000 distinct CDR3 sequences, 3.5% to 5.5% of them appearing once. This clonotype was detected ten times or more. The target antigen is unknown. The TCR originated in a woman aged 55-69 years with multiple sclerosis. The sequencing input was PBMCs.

The CDR3 spells CASSQDPDYLGSPLHF. The CDR3 DNA is TGCGCCAGCAGCCAAGATCCGGACTACCTGGGTTCACCCCTCCACTTT. V and J are TRBV4-1 and TRBJ1-6; D uncertain. This CDR3 contains 16 residues. With 0 bases removed from V and 9 bases from J, the gap between germline ends came to 15 bases. CDR1 MGHRA and CDR2 YSYEKL come from the germline V gene.